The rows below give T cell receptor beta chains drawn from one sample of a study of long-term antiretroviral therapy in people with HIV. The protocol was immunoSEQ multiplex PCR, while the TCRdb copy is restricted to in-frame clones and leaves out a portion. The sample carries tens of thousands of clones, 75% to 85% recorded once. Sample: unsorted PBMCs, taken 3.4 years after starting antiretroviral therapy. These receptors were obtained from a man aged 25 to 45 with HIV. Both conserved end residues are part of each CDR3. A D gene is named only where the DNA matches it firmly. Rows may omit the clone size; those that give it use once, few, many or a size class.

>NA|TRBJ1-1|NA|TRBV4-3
TGCGCCAGCAGCCAAGGTACAATGAACACTGAAGCTTTCTTT
CASSQGTMNTEAFF
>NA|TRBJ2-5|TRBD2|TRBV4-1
TGCGCCAGCAGCCGCGGGGACGAAGCGGGAGTAGGGGAGACCCAGTACTTC
CASSRGDEAGVGETQYF
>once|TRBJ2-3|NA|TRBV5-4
TGTGCCAGCAGCTTGGCCCGCGGATCCACAGATACGCAGTATTTT
CASSLARGSTDTQYF
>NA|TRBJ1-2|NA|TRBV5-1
TGCGCCAGCAGCTTGGTAGGGGGTGATGGCTACACCTTC
CASSLVGGDGYTF
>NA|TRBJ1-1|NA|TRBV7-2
TGTGCCAGCAGTATGAACACTGAAGCTTTCTTT
CASSMNTEAFF
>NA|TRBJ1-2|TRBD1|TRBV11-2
TGTGCCAGCAGCACGGAACAGGGGGACTATGGCTACACCTTC
CASSTEQGDYGYTF
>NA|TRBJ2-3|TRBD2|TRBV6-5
TGTGCCAGCAGTTACCTGACTAGCGGGAGGACAGATACGCAGTATTTT
CASSYLTSGRTDTQYF
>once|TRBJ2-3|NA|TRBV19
TGTGCCAGTAGAGAAGGGGATACGCAGTATTTT
CASREGDTQYF
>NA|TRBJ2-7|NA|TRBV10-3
TGTGCCATCAGGGTGGAGGCGGGCTACGAGCAGTACTTC
CAIRVEAGYEQYF
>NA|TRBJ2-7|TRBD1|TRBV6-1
TGTGCCAGTACCCGGGACAGGGTGGACGAGCAGTACTTC
CASTRDRVDEQYF
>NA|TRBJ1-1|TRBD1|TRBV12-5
TGTGCTAGTGGTTCAGACAGGGGGGCGGACACTGAAGCTTTCTTT
CASGSDRGADTEAFF
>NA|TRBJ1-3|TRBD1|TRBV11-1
TGTGCCAGCAGCTTAGTCGGCAGGGGGCACGGAAACACCATATATTTT
CASSLVGRGHGNTIYF
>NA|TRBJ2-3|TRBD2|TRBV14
TGTGCCAGCAGCCAAGTGGTGCTAGCGGGAACAGATACGCAGTATTTT
CASSQVVLAGTDTQYF
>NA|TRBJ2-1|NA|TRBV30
TGTGCCTGGAGTCGGGACAATGAGCAGTTCTTC
CAWSRDNEQFF
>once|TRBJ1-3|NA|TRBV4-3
TGCGCCAGCAGCCTAGGGGAGTACGGAAACACCATATATTTT
CASSLGEYGNTIYF
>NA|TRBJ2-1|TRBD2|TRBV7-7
TGTGCTAGCAGCTTAGCGGGAGGTGGTAATGAGCAGTTCTTC
CASSLAGGGNEQFF
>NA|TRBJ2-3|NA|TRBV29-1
TGCAGCGTTGCAGACAAGAAGCCCCATACGCAGTATTTT
CSVADKKPHTQYF
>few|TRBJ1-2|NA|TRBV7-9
TGTGCCAGCAGCCCAAGGGTCCCCGGGTATGGCTACACCTTC
CASSPRVPGYGYTF
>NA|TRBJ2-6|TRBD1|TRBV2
TGTGCCAGCAGTGCTCCGACAGGGGGGGGCCCTGGGGCCAACGTCCTGACTTTC
CASSAPTGGGPGANVLTF
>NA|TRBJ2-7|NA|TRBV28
TGTGCCAGTAGTGCCAGAGACTACGAGCAGTACTTC
CASSARDYEQYF
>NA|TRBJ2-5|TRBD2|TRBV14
TGTGCCAGCAGACGGGCGAGCGGGAGACAAGAGACCCAGTACTTC
CASRRASGRQETQYF
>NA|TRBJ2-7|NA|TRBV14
TGTGCCAGCAGCCACTTCGGGGACTACGAGCAGTACTTC
CASSHFGDYEQYF
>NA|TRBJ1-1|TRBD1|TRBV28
TGTGCCAGCAGTTTATTAGGGGGCTGGGACACTGAAGCTTTCTTT
CASSLLGGWDTEAFF
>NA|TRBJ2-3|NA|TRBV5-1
TGCGCCAGCAGCTTGGCCAGGTCGGCAGATACGCAGTATTTT
CASSLARSADTQYF
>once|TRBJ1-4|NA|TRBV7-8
TGTGCCAGCAGCCCCAGTTATAATGAAAAACTGTTTTTT
CASSPSYNEKLFF
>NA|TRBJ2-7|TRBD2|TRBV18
TGTGCCAGCTCACCACCGGGAGGACTAGCGGGAGCCTACGAGCAGTACTTC
CASSPPGGLAGAYEQYF
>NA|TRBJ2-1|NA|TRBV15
TGTGCCACCAGCATCGCGGGTTACAATGAGCAGTTCTTC
CATSIAGYNEQFF
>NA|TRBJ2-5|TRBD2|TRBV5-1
TGCGCCAGCAGCTTGGTGGTAGCGGGAGGACAAGAGACCCAGTACTTC
CASSLVVAGGQETQYF